This entry lists 10 T cell receptor beta chains sequenced from one sample in a study of OX40 agonist ivuxolimab in advanced cancers. TCRdb's copy holds only in-frame clones and misses some; the assay was immunoSEQ multiplex PCR. The table shows tens of thousands of clones, with more than 70% occurring only once. Specimen: CD4+ or CD8+ T cells sorted from blood, collected in a trial of the OX40 agonist ivuxolimab. These receptors were obtained from an adult with an advanced solid tumor such as melanoma, head and neck, liver or kidney cancer.

J is TRBJ2-7 and V is TRBV12-5, with no clear D. Germline-derived CDR1 and CDR2 are LGHNT and FRNRAP. There are 12 residues in the CDR3. V gave up 1 base and J gave up 3 bases, with 4 bases separating them. The CDR3 protein is CASGLDNYEQYF. The CDR3 DNA sequence: TGTGCTAGTGGTTTGGATAACTACGAGCAGTACTTC.

J is TRBJ2-3 and V is TRBV7-2, with unresolved D. This CDR3 is 14 amino acids long. Deletions cut 5 bases from V and 0 bases from J, with 9 bases between. CDR1 and CDR2 (germline): SGHTA, FQGNSA. The CDR3 coding sequence is TGTGCCAGCAGCCCACCCCCGAGCACAGATACGCAGTATTTT. Protein sequence: CASSPPPSTDTQYF.

Here the CDR3 DNA reads TGTGCCAGCAGCTTAGGTGGGGCCTCCTACGAGCAGTACTTC. Translation gives CASSLGGASYEQYF. The V and J genes are TRBV7-9 and TRBJ2-5; tentatively, D is TRBD1 (5 bases). The end of the DNA aligns better with TRBJ2-7, so the J call may be wrong. The CDR3 runs 14 residues. The germline gives CDR1 SEHNR, CDR2 FQNEAQ (reference sequence).

The genes are TRBV29-1 and TRBJ2-1, with 14 bases that match TRBD2. This CDR3 region has 15 residues. V was pared by 4 bases and J by 6 bases, with 5 bases of the junction left unmatched. The V gene's germline CDR1 is SQVTM and CDR2 ANQGSEA. CDR3 amino acids: CSVGSGLAGVNEQFF. As DNA, the CDR3 is TGCAGCGTTGGATCGGGACTAGCGGGAGTCAATGAGCAGTTCTTC.

With respect to this clone: The germline gene is not matched at one end of the junction; a read error may be the cause. V gene TRBV7-7 combines with J gene TRBJ2-5; 10 bases map to TRBD2. The CDR3 has 16 residues. CDR1 SSHAT and CDR2 FNYEAQ come from the germline V gene (reference sequence). Here the CDR3 reads CASSLGSGTSEETQYF. The CDR3 DNA reads as TGTGCTAGCAGCTTGGGTTCCGGGACTAGCGAGGAGACCCAGTACTTC.

J is TRBJ2-1 and V is TRBV15; tentative D call: TRBD2 (6 bases). Germline CDR1 and CDR2: LNHNV and YYDKDF (reference sequence). The CDR3 is 14 residues long. Trimming took off 2 bases at V and 4 bases at J, with 9 bases between the two ends. The chain's CDR3 is CATSRSGRYNEQFF. CDR3 nucleotides: TGTGCCACCAGCAGATCCGGGAGATACAATGAGCAGTTCTTC.

The rearrangement uses TRBV2 and TRBJ2-1, with 12 bases matching TRBD2. After removal of 3 bases from V and 4 bases from J, the junction contained 4 bases not matched to a gene. Germline CDR1 reads SNHLY; CDR2 reads FYNNEI. This CDR3 comprises 16 residues. CDR3 in DNA: TGTGCCAGCAGTGATGGGACTAGCGGGCCATACAATGAGCAGTTCTTC. It encodes CASSDGTSGPYNEQFF.

CDR3 sequence: CASSSPGRSFKNTEAFF. DNA of the CDR3: TGTGCCAGCAGCTCTCCGGGACGGAGTTTCAAGAACACTGAAGCTTTCTTT. This chain uses TRBV5-8 with TRBJ1-1, with D perhaps matching TRBD1 (5 bases). V lost 3 bases and J lost 1, with 19 bases in between. CDR3 length: 17 residues. Germline V CDR1 and CDR2: SGHTS, YDEGEE.

This chain uses TRBV30 with TRBJ1-2; D gene uncertain. V was shortened by 0 bases and J by 7 bases, with 12 bases between the two germline ends. The germline V gene has CDR1 GTSNPN and CDR2 SVGIG (reference sequence). There are 13 residues in the CDR3. The CDR3 DNA is TGTGCCTGGAGTGTACTCGGAACCCTTGGCTACACCTTC. It yields the protein CAWSVLGTLGYTF.

This clone has a single count. CDR3 nucleotide sequence: TGTGCCAGTAGTGTAAGCGGCCAACACCCAACGCAGTATTTT. Translated: CASSVSGQHPTQYF. The rearrangement uses TRBV19 and TRBJ2-3; the D gene is possibly TRBD2 (5 bases). The CDR3 contains 14 residues. V was trimmed by 5 bases and J by 9 bases, leaving 18 bases between them. CDR1 LNHDA and CDR2 SQIVND come from the germline V gene (reference sequence).